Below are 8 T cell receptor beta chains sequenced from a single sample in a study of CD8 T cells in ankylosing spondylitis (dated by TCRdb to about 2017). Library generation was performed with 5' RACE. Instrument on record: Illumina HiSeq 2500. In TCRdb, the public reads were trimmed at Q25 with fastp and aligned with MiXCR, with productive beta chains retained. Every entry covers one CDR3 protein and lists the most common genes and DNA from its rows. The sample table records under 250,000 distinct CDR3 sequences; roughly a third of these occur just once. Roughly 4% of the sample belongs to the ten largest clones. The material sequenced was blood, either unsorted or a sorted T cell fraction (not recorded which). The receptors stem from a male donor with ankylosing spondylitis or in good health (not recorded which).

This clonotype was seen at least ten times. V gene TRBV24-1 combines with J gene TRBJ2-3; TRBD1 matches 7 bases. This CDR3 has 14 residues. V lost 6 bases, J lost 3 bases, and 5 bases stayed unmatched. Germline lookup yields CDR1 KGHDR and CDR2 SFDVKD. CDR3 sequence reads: CATSHPGGTDTQYF. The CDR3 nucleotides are TGTGCCACCAGTCATCCAGGGGGAACAGATACGCAGTATTTT.

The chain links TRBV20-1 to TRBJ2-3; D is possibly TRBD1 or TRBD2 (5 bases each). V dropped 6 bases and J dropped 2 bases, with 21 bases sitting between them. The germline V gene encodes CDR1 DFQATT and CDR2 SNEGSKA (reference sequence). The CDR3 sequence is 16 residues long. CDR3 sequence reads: CSAWGQVGEYTDTQYF. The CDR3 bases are TGCAGTGCCTGGGGCCAGGTGGGGGAGTACACAGATACGCAGTATTTT.

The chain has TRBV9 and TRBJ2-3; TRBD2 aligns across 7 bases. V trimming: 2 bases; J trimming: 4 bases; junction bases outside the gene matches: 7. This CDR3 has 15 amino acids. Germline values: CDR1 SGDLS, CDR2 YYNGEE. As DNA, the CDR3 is TGTGCCAGCAGCGTTGGGAGGGGTGGGTCAGATACGCAGTATTTT. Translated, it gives CASSVGRGGSDTQYF. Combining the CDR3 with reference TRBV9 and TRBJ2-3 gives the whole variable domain DSGVTQTPKHLITATGQRVTLRCSPRSGDLSVYWYQQSLDQGLQFLIQYYNGEERAKGNILERFSAQQFPDLHSELNLSSLELGDSALYFCASSVGRGGSDTQYFGPGTRLTVL.

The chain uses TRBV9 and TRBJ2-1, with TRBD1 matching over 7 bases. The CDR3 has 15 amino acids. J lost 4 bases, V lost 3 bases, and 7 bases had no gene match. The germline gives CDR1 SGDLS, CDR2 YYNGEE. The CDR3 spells CASSATGDAYNEQFF. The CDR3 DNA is TGTGCCAGCAGCGCCACAGGGGACGCTTACAATGAGCAGTTCTTC. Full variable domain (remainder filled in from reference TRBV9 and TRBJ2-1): DSGVTQTPKHLITATGQRVTLRCSPRSGDLSVYWYQQSLDQGLQFLIQYYNGEERAKGNILERFSAQQFPDLHSELNLSSLELGDSALYFCASSATGDAYNEQFFGPGTRLTVL.

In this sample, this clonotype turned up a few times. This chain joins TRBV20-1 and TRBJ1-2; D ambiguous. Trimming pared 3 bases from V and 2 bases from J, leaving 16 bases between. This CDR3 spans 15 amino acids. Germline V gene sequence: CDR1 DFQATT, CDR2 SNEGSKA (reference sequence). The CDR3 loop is CSARRPLHYNYGYTF. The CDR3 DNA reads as TGCAGTGCTAGGCGTCCCTTACATTACAACTATGGCTACACCTTC.

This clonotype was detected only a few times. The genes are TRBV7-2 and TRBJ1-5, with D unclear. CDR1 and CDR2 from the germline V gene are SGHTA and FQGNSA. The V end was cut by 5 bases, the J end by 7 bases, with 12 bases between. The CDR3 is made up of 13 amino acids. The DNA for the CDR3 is TGTGCCAGCAGCCCATTGACCGGCCAGCCCCAGCATTTT. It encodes CASSPLTGQPQHF.

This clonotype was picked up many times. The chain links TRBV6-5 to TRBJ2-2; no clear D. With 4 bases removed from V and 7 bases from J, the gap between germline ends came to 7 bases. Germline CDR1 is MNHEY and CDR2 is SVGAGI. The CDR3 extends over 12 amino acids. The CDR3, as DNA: TGTGCCAGCAGTTCTCTGGACGGGGAGCTGTTTTTT. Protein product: CASSSLDGELFF.

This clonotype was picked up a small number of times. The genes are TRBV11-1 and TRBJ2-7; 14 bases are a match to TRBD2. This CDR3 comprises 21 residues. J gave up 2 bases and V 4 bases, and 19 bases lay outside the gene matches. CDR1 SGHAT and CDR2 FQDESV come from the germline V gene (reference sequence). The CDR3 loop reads CASSSQAPLTSGGGPTYEQYF. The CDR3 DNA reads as TGTGCCAGCAGCTCCCAAGCCCCACTGACTAGCGGGGGGGGTCCTACCTACGAGCAGTACTTC.